This T cell receptor (beta chain) was identified in a study of graft-versus-host responses after intestinal transplantation. CDR1 MDHEN and CDR2 SYDVKM come from the germline V gene. The CDR3 spans 12 residues. V was cut by 6 bases and J by 6 bases, with 9 bases left in between. The data were produced by immunoSEQ multiplex PCR, yet TCRdb's version contains in-frame clones alone and is incomplete. The table has about 26,000 clones, roughly 87% seen once. Of note for this clone: The antigen is not known.

The specimen comprised unstimulated CD4+ T cells sorted from spleen or lymph node cells, sampled before intestinal transplant. This TCR derives from a human donor who received an intestinal transplant. This chain uses TRBV28 with TRBJ1-3, with D unresolved. CDR3 amino acids: CASSNPLNTIYF. The CDR3, as DNA: TGTGCCAGCAGCAATCCTTTAAACACCATATATTTT.